Following are 25 T cell receptor beta chains from one sample sequenced in a study of blood T cell repertoires in COVID-19. The method was immunoSEQ multiplex PCR; TCRdb's version includes in-frame clones alone and lacks a portion of them. The sample shows almost 55,000 clones, 80% to 85% of them seen only once. Sequenced sample: peripheral blood. All receptors come from a man aged 50 to 59 with acute or convalescent COVID-19.

The V call is TRBV10-3, the J call TRBJ2-3, with 8 bases matching TRBD1. The V and J ends lost 11 bases and 1 base, in that order; junction bases with no gene match: 8. The V gene's germline CDR1 is ENHRY and CDR2 SYGVKD. The CDR3 totals 14 residues. The CDR3: CALGGQGRTDTQYF. CDR3 DNA sequence: TGTGCCTTAGGAGGACAGGGCCGCACAGATACGCAGTATTTT.

The chain has TRBV9 and TRBJ2-3, with D perhaps matching TRBD1 (6 bases). Germline CDR1 and CDR2: SGDLS and YYNGEE. Trimming stripped 4 bases from V and 6 bases from J, with 18 bases between. The length of the CDR3 is 15 residues. The CDR3 protein is CASSPRLGQDDTQYF. CDR3 DNA: TGTGCCAGCAGCCCCCGTTTGGGACAAGACGATACGCAGTATTTT. The full variable domain, rest sourced from reference TRBV9 and TRBJ2-3, is DSGVTQTPKHLITATGQRVTLRCSPRSGDLSVYWYQQSLDQGLQFLIQYYNGEERAKGNILERFSAQQFPDLHSELNLSSLELGDSALYFCASSPRLGQDDTQYFGPGTRLTVL.

This chain links TRBV19 with TRBJ1-5; tentatively, D is TRBD1 (5 bases). The CDR3 contains 14 residues. V was pared by 0 bases and J by 3 bases, with 6 bases between. In germline, CDR1 is LNHDA, CDR2 SQIVND (reference sequence). CDR3 DNA sequence: TGTGCCAGTAGTATAGAGGACAACAATCAGCCCCAGCATTTT. Protein product: CASSIEDNNQPQHF.

This rearrangement joins TRBV5-5 to TRBJ2-4; no firm D call. V was cut by 2 bases and J by 0 bases, with 12 bases left in between. The germline CDR1 and CDR2 sequences are SGHKS and YYEKEE (reference sequence). CDR3 length equals 16 residues. CDR3: CASSFQVLLAKNIQYF. CDR3 nucleotides: TGTGCCAGCAGCTTCCAGGTTCTGCTAGCCAAAAACATTCAGTACTTC.

In its sample, this clone was seen a few times. The chain has TRBV5-1 and TRBJ1-1, with 9 bases that match TRBD1. From germline, CDR1 is SGHRS and CDR2 YFSETQ. Trimming cost V 4 bases and J 0 bases; bases outside gene matches: 7. CDR3 length: 16 residues. The DNA for the CDR3 is TGCGCCAGCAGCCCGGACAGGGGACTCATGAACACTGAAGCTTTCTTT. It specifies CASSPDRGLMNTEAFF.

This chain uses TRBV21-1 with TRBJ1-5; the table assigns TRBD1, which was not confirmed against the DNA. TRBV21-1 is a recognized pseudogene. The length of the CDR3 is 21 residues. In DNA, the CDR3 is TGTGCCAGCAGCTCCCCTGGGGGGGACAGGGGAGGGCTCTATAGCAATCAGCCCCAGCATTTT. This translates into CASSSPGGDRGGLYSNQPQHF.

The CDR3 sequence: CAGTQGRSEQYF. The DNA for the CDR3 is TGTGCCGGGACACAGGGGCGTAGCGAGCAGTACTTC. This chain uses TRBV30 with TRBJ2-7; 7 bases match TRBD1. Germline CDR1 and CDR2: GTSNPN and SVGIG (reference sequence). CDR3 length: 12 residues. Germline trimming cut 8 bases from V and 6 bases from J; bases unmatched to any gene: 10.

The chain joins TRBV7-9 to TRBJ2-1; 8 positions agree with TRBD2. V gave up 3 bases and J gave up 1 base; unmatched junction bases: 5. The CDR3 contains 16 residues. CDR1 is SEHNR, CDR2 FQNEAQ, per germline (reference sequence). The CDR3 DNA reads TGTGCCAGCAGCTTGCGGGGGGACGTATCCTACAATGAGCAGTTCTTC. Translating gives CASSLRGDVSYNEQFF.

The chain uses TRBV6-5 and TRBJ2-1; TRBD1 is a possible D gene (6 bases). V dropped 6 bases and J dropped 6 bases, with 12 bases sitting between them. The CDR3 has 13 amino acids. Looked up from germline, CDR1 is MNHEY and CDR2 is SVGAGI. The CDR3 here is CASSSTGRNEQFF. CDR3 DNA sequence: TGTGCCAGCAGCTCCACAGGGCGCAATGAGCAGTTCTTC.

V is TRBV5-1 and J is TRBJ1-1; 9 bases match TRBD1. J lost 0 bases, V lost 3 bases, and 12 bases had no gene match. This CDR3 is built from 18 residues. Germline values: CDR1 SGHRS, CDR2 YFSETQ. The CDR3 reads CASSSFPGQGFMNTEAFF. The CDR3, as DNA: TGCGCCAGCAGCTCATTCCCGGGACAGGGATTCATGAACACTGAAGCTTTCTTT.

This chain links TRBV5-1 with TRBJ1-3, with D unresolved. CDR1 and CDR2 from the germline V gene are SGHRS and YFSETQ. Trimming left V 4 bases short and J 0 bases short, with 11 bases between. The CDR3 extends over 15 amino acids. CDR3 in amino acids: CASSPHHDSGNTIYF. The CDR3 DNA is TGCGCCAGCAGCCCACATCATGACTCTGGAAACACCATATATTTT.

The CDR3 DNA follows: TGTGCCAGCAGCCAATTTGGACAGGGGGCAGATACGCAGTATTTT. The encoded protein is CASSQFGQGADTQYF. The chain carries TRBV7-3 and TRBJ2-3; TRBD1 matches at 10 bases. Looked up from germline, CDR1 is SGHTA and CDR2 is FQGTGA. V dropped 5 bases and J dropped 4; count of bases not matched to a gene: 6. The CDR3 has 15 amino acids.

This chain connects TRBV2 to TRBJ2-7; 8 bases are a match to TRBD1. The ends lost 3 bases at V and 2 bases at J; junction bases unmatched: 12. The CDR3 sequence is 17 residues long. CDR1 is SNHLY, CDR2 FYNNEI, per germline. CDR3 coding DNA: TGTGCCAGCAGTGACCTTTTTGGGACAGGAACTACCTACGAGCAGTACTTC. It yields the protein CASSDLFGTGTTYEQYF.

The chain employs TRBV27 and TRBJ2-5; 9 bases agree with TRBD1. J lost 4 bases, V lost 6 bases, and 3 bases had no gene match. The CDR3 has 13 residues. Germline V gene data show CDR1 as MNHEY and CDR2 as SMNVEV (reference sequence). DNA of the CDR3: TGTGCCAGCAGACCGACAGGGGGAGAGACCCAGTACTTC. It encodes CASRPTGGETQYF.

V usage is TRBV19 and J usage is TRBJ2-7, with TRBD1 matching 10 bases. Germline CDR1 LNHDA, CDR2 SQIVND (reference sequence). The CDR3 has 11 amino acids. The junction had 1 base not matched to a gene; V was cut back by 9 bases and J by 5 bases. The CDR3 here is CASGTGDEQYF. Written as DNA, the CDR3 is TGTGCCAGCGGGACAGGGGACGAGCAGTACTTC.

The rearrangement links TRBV11-2 to TRBJ2-1; TRBD2 matches at 7 bases. In germline, CDR1 is SGHAT, CDR2 FQNNGV. Germline trimming cut 1 base from V and 15 bases from J; bases unmatched to any gene: 6. The CDR3 loop spans 12 amino acids. DNA for the CDR3: TGTGCCAGCAGCTTAGTTGCGGGGGTTGGGTTCTTC. It specifies CASSLVAGVGFF.

The CDR3 loop is CSVAFGNTIYF. CDR3 nucleotide sequence: TGCAGCGTTGCTTTTGGAAACACCATATATTTT. V gene TRBV29-1 combines with J gene TRBJ1-3; D call uncertain. Germline CDR1 is SQVTM and CDR2 is ANQGSEA. Deletions cut 4 bases from V and 3 bases from J, with 4 bases between. This CDR3 comprises 11 residues.

The chain carries TRBV5-4 and TRBJ2-3; 7 bases line up with TRBD2. CDR1 is SGHNT, CDR2 YYREEE, per germline (reference sequence). The CDR3 has 18 residues. After removal of 0 bases from V and 1 base from J, the junction contained 11 bases not matched to a gene. The CDR3 DNA is TGTGCCAGCAGCTTGGGACTAGCCCTACAGCCCCGCACAGATACGCAGTATTTT. Its protein product is CASSLGLALQPRTDTQYF.

At least ten counts were recorded for this clone. This sequence joins TRBV2 and TRBJ1-1; D call uncertain. CDR1 and CDR2 from the germline V gene are SNHLY and FYNNEI. The V end lost 3 bases, the J end lost 1 base, and 6 bases lay between the germline ends. The CDR3 consists of 13 residues. CDR3 protein: CASSEEANTEAFF. DNA for the CDR3: TGTGCCAGCAGTGAGGAGGCGAACACTGAAGCTTTCTTT.

The chain recombines TRBV6-5 with TRBJ1-1; D unclear. The V end was cut by 0 bases, the J end by 7 bases, with 9 bases between. The CDR3 loop spans 13 amino acids. Germline values: CDR1 MNHEY, CDR2 SVGAGI. CDR3 sequence (DNA): TGTGCCAGCAGTTACTCGAACTTGTATGAAGCTTTCTTT. This codes for CASSYSNLYEAFF.

This clone was recorded a few times. V and J are TRBV6-6 and TRBJ2-7; 9 bases align to TRBD2. V trimming: 7 bases; J trimming: 2 bases; junction bases outside the gene matches: 3. The CDR3 totals 13 residues. Germline lookup yields CDR1 MNHNY and CDR2 SVGAGI (reference sequence). The CDR3 DNA reads as TGTGCCAGCACTAGCGGGGATACCTACGAGCAGTACTTC. This encodes CASTSGDTYEQYF.

The chain joins TRBV4-1 to TRBJ2-7, with TRBD1 matching 7 bases. Germline V gene data show CDR1 as MGHRA and CDR2 as YSYEKL. Unmatched junction bases numbered 1, after V lost 4 bases and J lost 1 base. The CDR3 contains 13 residues. CDR3 nucleotides: TGCGCCAGCAGCCCGGACAGGTCCTACGAGCAGTACTTC. It is translated as CASSPDRSYEQYF.

This clone was seen a few times. V gene TRBV5-1 combines with J gene TRBJ1-1; D not certain. CDR3 size: 13 residues. With 0 bases removed from V and 0 bases from J, the gap between germline ends came to 3 bases. The germline V gene encodes CDR1 SGHRS and CDR2 YFSETQ. CDR3 DNA sequence: TGCGCCAGCAGCTTGGTAGTGAACACTGAAGCTTTCTTT. It encodes CASSLVVNTEAFF.

The chain employs TRBV20-1 and TRBJ2-5; unclear D gene. The CDR3 contains 11 residues. Germline V gene data show CDR1 as DFQATT and CDR2 as SNEGSKA (reference sequence). The V and J ends lost 2 bases and 2 bases respectively, with 3 bases between them. The CDR3 is CSARPQETQYF. In DNA form, the CDR3 reads TGCAGTGCTAGACCGCAAGAGACCCAGTACTTC.

This clone turned up a few times. This chain joins TRBV5-1 and TRBJ1-2; a weak D match, TRBD1 (5 bases). The CDR3 covers 15 residues. Between the trimmed V and J ends, which lost 0 bases and 3 bases, there was a span of 12 bases. Germline V gene data show CDR1 as SGHRS and CDR2 as YFSETQ. CDR3 sequence reads: CASSLGQFVDYGYTF. The CDR3 DNA reads TGCGCCAGCAGCTTGGGACAGTTTGTAGACTATGGCTACACCTTC. The complete variable domain, with remaining parts taken from reference TRBV5-1 and TRBJ1-2, reads KAGVTQTPRYLIKTRGQQVTLSCSPISGHRSVSWYQQTPGQGLQFLFEYFSETQRNKGNFPGRFSGRQFSNSRSEMNVSTLELGDSALYLCASSLGQFVDYGYTFGSGTRLTVV.